This T cell receptor beta chain was sequenced for a study of T cells in localized non-small cell lung cancer. The CDR3 spans 13 residues. The germline CDR1 and CDR2 sequences are MDHEN and SYDVKM. V gave up 3 bases and J gave up 2 bases, with 7 bases separating them. The method was immunoSEQ multiplex PCR; TCRdb's version includes in-frame clones alone and lacks a portion of them. Altogether 70,000 to 100,000 clones are present, around 81% being singletons, with the ten largest covering roughly 9.8%. This sequence was found in a female donor over 55 with stage I lung adenocarcinoma. Sequencing was performed on peripheral blood, taken before any cancer treatment. The J gene is TRBJ1-2, the V gene TRBV28; D gene unclear. CDR3 amino acids: CASSFVQNYGYTF. DNA of the CDR3: TGTGCCAGCAGTTTCGTACAGAACTATGGCTACACCTTC.